The clone carrying this TCR beta chain was detected once. Trimming pared 5 bases from V and 8 bases from J, leaving 6 bases between. Germline assignment: CDR1 SGHVS and CDR2 FQNEAQ. The CDR3 length is 11 residues. Only in-frame clones appear in the TCRdb table, and some are missing; sequencing was by immunoSEQ multiplex PCR. This table holds around 33,000 clones, around nine tenths found once. The data were taken from a study of T cell changes during pregnancy in multiple sclerosis. This chain joins TRBV7-8 and TRBJ2-2; D remains ambiguous. Source: CD8+ T cells from peripheral blood mononuclear cells, taken before pregnancy. The origin of this receptor is a female donor with multiple sclerosis, enrolled in a pregnancy study. The CDR3 region is CASSLKGELFF. Written as DNA, the CDR3 is TGTGCCAGCAGCCTTAAAGGGGAGCTGTTTTTT.